Below, one T cell receptor (beta chain) is given with its context. Under 3 months was the duration of disease in ophthalmopathy patients, who also had a Clinical Activity Score of at least 3 and a NOSPECS grade of at least 4. CDR1 and CDR2 (germline): SGHDN, FVKESK. J gave up 4 bases and V 2 bases, and 5 bases lay outside the gene matches. The length of the CDR3 is 16 residues. The investigators amplified TCR beta CDR3 regions from RNA transcripts. The TCR CDR3 first-round RT-PCR relied on the HTBI primer set. TCRdb re-analysed the multiplex PCR reads in MiXCR, keeping a single row per CDR3 protein. There are a few hundred thousand distinct CDR3 sequences in the sample; 20% to 25% occur only once, and 64% lies in the top ten. This specimen comes from a study of T cells in Graves' hyperthyroidism and ophthalmopathy.

This clonotype originated in a man aged 30-40 years with Graves' ophthalmopathy. This chain uses TRBV14 with TRBJ1-4; 9 nucleotides match TRBD1. Input material: blood. CDR3 bases: TGTGCCAGCAGCCAAACAGGGACAGGGATTAATGAAAAACTGTTTTTT. Translated: CASSQTGTGINEKLFF.